This TCR beta chain was obtained from a study of T cells after yellow fever vaccination. TCRdb redid the calling of the 5' RACE reads with MiXCR, one entry per CDR3 protein. The table shows around 100,000 distinct CDR3 sequences, with less than 6% occurring only once. General observations from the study: FACS-sorted repertoires might harbor abundant contaminating clonotypes from the bulk population. Among all clonotypes, a small share was observed in both CD4 and CD8 compartments.

Concerning this clonotype itself: Its matching antigen is unknown.

V lost 3 bases and J lost 4, with 11 bases in between. Germline V lookup: CDR1 MGHRA, CDR2 YSYEKL. CDR3 length: 14 residues. The chain joins TRBV4-1 to TRBJ2-3, with D possibly TRBD2 on 5 matching bases. The sequencing here drew on CD8+ T cells sorted from PBMCs, taken 10 days after the yellow fever booster vaccination. This sequence was found in a man aged 18-30 years who received the YFV17D yellow fever vaccine. This CDR3 reads CASSQHLRADTQYF. Written as DNA, the CDR3 is TGCGCCAGCAGCCAGCATTTGAGGGCAGATACGCAGTATTTT.